The text below deals with one TCR beta chain. Antigen unknown. This CDR3 is 19 amino acids long. Germline V gene lookup returns CDR1 SGHTS and CDR2 YDEGEE. V was clipped by 3 bases and J by 0 bases, with 19 bases between them. The data were obtained in a study of cytomegalovirus exposure and HLA in healthy donors. Study-wide points: Relative to the roughly 640-donor mean, N-insertions were reportedly fewer in an Asian-associated ancestry cluster in a later analysis.

Both 60 Vbeta primers and 13 Jbeta primers went into the PCR. The protocol was immunoSEQ multiplex PCR, while the TCRdb copy is restricted to in-frame clones and leaves out a portion. The data hold about 150,000 clones, with roughly 79% observed a single time. This TCR came from a woman aged 40 to 50 in good health and CMV-seropositive. The chain has TRBV5-8 and TRBJ2-6; D is possibly TRBD2 (6 bases). The material sequenced was PBMCs. The CDR3 here is CASSWGVGGTNSGANVLTF. In DNA form, the CDR3 reads TGTGCCAGCAGCTGGGGGGTTGGGGGTACGAACTCTGGGGCCAACGTCCTGACTTTC.